What follows are 9 T cell receptor beta chains derived from one specimen sequenced in a study of HIV-infected children after antiretroviral therapy interruption. A 3' RACE protocol on RNA, with unique molecular identifiers, produced the TCR library. MiXCR, applied by TCRdb to the 3' RACE reads, yields one record per CDR3 protein. The data contain 6,000 to 8,000 distinct CDR3 sequences, about 16% of them seen just once; the ten biggest clones take up roughly 15%. The treatment: PENTA 11 planned treatment interruption arm or continuous ART arm. This material consisted of CD45RO+ CD8+ T cells from PBMCs, pooled from several time points, taken from a donor given antiretroviral therapy, either interrupted or continuous. Subset noted: memory CD8+ CD45RO+ CD45RA- T cells. These receptors all come from a pool of human donors with HIV.

There are many counts of this clonotype. The chain links TRBV5-1 to TRBJ2-7; D is ambiguous. This CDR3 comprises 14 residues. Germline V gene data show CDR1 as SGHRS and CDR2 as YFSETQ. Trimming stripped 0 bases from V and 2 bases from J, with 9 bases between. CDR3 DNA sequence: TGCGCCAGCAGCTTGGCCGACGGAACCTACGAGCAGTACTTC. It yields the protein CASSLADGTYEQYF.

This clonotype appeared many times. The chain is built from TRBV7-9 and TRBJ1-2; D is possibly TRBD1 (5 bases). This CDR3 contains 12 residues. Between the trimmed V and J ends, which lost 7 bases and 8 bases, there was a span of 14 bases. Germline CDR1 reads SEHNR; CDR2 reads FQNEAQ (reference sequence). In DNA form, the CDR3 reads TGTGCCAGCATAACCCCGGGGGAAGGCTACACCTTC. Translating gives CASITPGEGYTF.

Sample share makes this clonotype medium-sized. The chain has TRBV29-1 and TRBJ2-2; 10 bases are a match to TRBD1. The CDR3 has 15 residues. Losses at the gene ends were 4 bases for V and 3 bases for J; bases not matched to a gene: 5. Germline V gives CDR1 SQVTM, CDR2 ANQGSEA. The CDR3 DNA reads TGCAGCGTTGCCAGACAGGGGGCGCACACCGGGGAGCTGTTTTTT. This encodes CSVARQGAHTGELFF.

This clonotype was recorded many times. The CDR3 coding sequence is TGTGCCATCAAGCCCCGAGGGGATGGCTACACCTTC. Protein product: CAIKPRGDGYTF. This chain links TRBV10-3 with TRBJ1-2; weak D call: TRBD1 (5 bases). Germline V gene sequence: CDR1 ENHRY, CDR2 SYGVKD. The V end was cut by 7 bases, the J end by 6 bases, with 12 bases between. The CDR3 length is 12 residues.

This sequence joins TRBV7-2 and TRBJ1-1, with D possibly TRBD1 on 6 matching bases. Trimming took off 4 bases at V and 0 bases at J, with 12 bases between the two ends. This CDR3 is built from 15 residues. CDR1 SGHTA and CDR2 FQGNSA come from the germline V gene. The CDR3 coding sequence is TGTGCCAGCAGCTCCAATGGGGGCATGAACACTGAAGCTTTCTTT. The encoded protein is CASSSNGGMNTEAFF.

The chain links TRBV20-1 to TRBJ1-4, with a weak D call TRBD1 (5 bases). The CDR3 covers 15 residues. Germline V gene sequence: CDR1 DFQATT, CDR2 SNEGSKA (reference sequence). The V end lost 0 bases, the J end lost 8 bases, and 16 bases lay between the germline ends. CDR3 sequence reads: CSARDLIRVREKLFF. The DNA of the CDR3 is TGCAGTGCTAGAGATCTTATCAGGGTCCGGGAAAAACTGTTTTTT.

This clonotype is medium-sized by share. This chain connects TRBV20-1 to TRBJ2-2; no definite D call. Germline CDR1 is DFQATT and CDR2 is SNEGSKA (reference sequence). The V and J ends lost 2 bases and 7 bases respectively, with 14 bases between them. The CDR3 length is 14 residues. The CDR3: CSARPRWLNGELFF. CDR3 in DNA: TGCAGTGCTAGACCTCGTTGGTTGAACGGGGAGCTGTTTTTT.

The chain joins TRBV7-3 to TRBJ2-7, with TRBD2 as a possible D gene (7 bases). This CDR3 has 15 residues. V lost 3 bases to trimming and J lost 0 bases, with 12 bases between them. Germline CDR1 is SGHTA and CDR2 is FQGTGA. The CDR3 sequence: CASSFRGAVSYEQYF. CDR3 in DNA: TGTGCCAGCAGCTTCCGGGGGGCCGTCTCCTACGAGCAGTACTTC. Supplemented by reference TRBV7-3 and TRBJ2-7, the full variable domain reads GAGVSQTPSNKVTEKGKYVELRCDPISGHTALYWYRQSLGQGPEFLIYFQGTGAADDSGLPNDRFFAVRPEGSVSTLKIQRTERGDSAVYLCASSFRGAVSYEQYFGPGTRLTVT.

In regard to this clonotype: Since a much larger clone is just one base distant, this may be a read error. The V call is TRBV28, the J call TRBJ2-5; D is tentatively TRBD1 or TRBD2 (5 bases each). The length of the CDR3 is 15 residues. Germline-derived CDR1 and CDR2 are MDHEN and SYDVKM. V was cut by 6 bases and J by 4 bases, with 18 bases left in between. The CDR3 is CASRLRPGPRETQYF. The DNA of the CDR3 is TGTGCCAGCAGGTTACGACCGGGACCCCGAGAGACCCAGTACTTC.